These 25 T cell receptor beta chains originate from one sample sequenced in a study of CD8 T cells in Susac syndrome. cDNA came from around 0.54 to 1 ug RNA primed by random hexamers. TCRdb called the immunoSEQ multiplex PCR reads again in MiXCR, with one record for every CDR3 protein. This sample has roughly 190,000 distinct CDR3 sequences, with over 85% found just once. The sequenced sample was CD4+ T cells from PBMCs. The receptors shown here come from a human donor in good health.

The chain couples TRBV19 to TRBJ1-5; D unclear. Deletions cut 5 bases from V and 2 bases from J, with 10 bases between. Germline loops: CDR1 LNHDA, CDR2 SQIVND (reference sequence). This CDR3 is built from 14 residues. CDR3 sequence: CASSLGRGNQPQHF. The CDR3, as DNA: TGTGCCAGTAGTTTAGGACGGGGCAATCAGCCCCAGCATTTT.

The rearrangement links TRBV11-1 to TRBJ2-1, with D unclear. Between the trimmed V and J ends, which lost 1 base and 6 bases, there was a span of 7 bases. This CDR3 spans 13 amino acids. Germline V lookup: CDR1 SGHAT, CDR2 FQDESV (reference sequence). CDR3 amino acids: CASSLVHSNEQFF. The CDR3 DNA is TGTGCCAGCAGCTTAGTTCATTCCAATGAGCAGTTCTTC.

The V gene is TRBV29-1, the J gene TRBJ2-5; D might be TRBD1 (6 bases). This CDR3 is 12 amino acids long. Trimming took 5 bases from V and 5 from J, leaving 12 bases between them. From germline, CDR1 is SQVTM and CDR2 ANQGSEA. The CDR3 protein is CSVSPGVETQYF. In nucleotides, the CDR3 is TGCAGCGTTAGTCCAGGGGTGGAGACCCAGTACTTC.

This chain uses TRBV28 with TRBJ1-2; D ambiguous. Germline V gene sequence: CDR1 MDHEN, CDR2 SYDVKM. The V end was cut by 4 bases, the J end by 7 bases, with 16 bases between. The CDR3 is made up of 14 amino acids. CDR3 sequence reads: CASSYGLSPFGYTF. CDR3 coding DNA: TGTGCCAGCAGTTATGGGTTATCTCCATTTGGCTACACCTTC.

V gene TRBV20-1 combines with J gene TRBJ2-1; 8 nucleotides align to TRBD1. With 5 bases clipped from V and 0 bases from J, the junction kept 9 bases outside the gene matches. Germline lookup yields CDR1 DFQATT and CDR2 SNEGSKA (reference sequence). The CDR3 is 16 amino acids. The CDR3 nucleotides read TGCAGTGCTCTCCATCGACAGGGGAGCTCCTACAATGAGCAGTTCTTC. Translated: CSALHRQGSSYNEQFF.

For this clonotype: One junction end disagrees with the germline gene, perhaps due to a read error. The chain combines TRBV25-1 with TRBJ2-1; 13 bases match TRBD2. Germline V gene data show CDR1 as MGHDK and CDR2 as SYGVNS. The CDR3 covers 13 residues. The CDR3 nucleotides read TGTGCCAGCAGTCCCATTAGGGGACTAGCGGGGATCTTC. This gives the protein CASSPIRGLAGIF.

The chain is built from TRBV30 and TRBJ2-1; tentatively, D is TRBD1 (6 bases). This CDR3 has 13 amino acids. Germline assignment: CDR1 GTSNPN and CDR2 SVGIG (reference sequence). Trimming pared 3 bases from V and 6 bases from J, leaving 12 bases between. The CDR3 sequence is CAWRAGVGNEQFF. CDR3 coding DNA: TGTGCCTGGAGGGCAGGGGTGGGCAATGAGCAGTTCTTC.

The chain couples TRBV25-1 to TRBJ2-7, with D uncertain. CDR1 and CDR2 from the germline V gene are MGHDK and SYGVNS. V dropped 5 bases and J dropped 12 bases, with 17 bases sitting between them. The CDR3 sequence is 12 residues long. In DNA, the CDR3 is TGTGCCAGCAGTCCTCTATGGGGATTGGTGTACTTC. Protein sequence: CASSPLWGLVYF.

The chain recombines TRBV6-5 with TRBJ2-6; D is possibly TRBD1 (5 bases). CDR1 and CDR2 (germline): MNHEY, SVGAGI. The CDR3 has 18 residues. Trimming shortened V by 2 bases and J by 2 bases, and 16 bases separated the two germline ends. The chain's CDR3 is CASSYASTDSPGANVLTF. The CDR3 DNA is TGTGCCAGCAGTTACGCGAGCACCGACAGCCCTGGGGCCAACGTCCTGACTTTC.

The chain couples TRBV29-1 to TRBJ2-7; D remains ambiguous. V gave up 5 bases and J gave up 3 bases, with 11 bases separating them. This CDR3 contains 12 residues. Germline CDR1 is SQVTM and CDR2 is ANQGSEA. In DNA form, the CDR3 reads TGCAGCGTTCGACCCGATCGCTACGAGCAGTACTTC. Protein product: CSVRPDRYEQYF.

The chain couples TRBV7-2 to TRBJ1-4; 10 bases line up with TRBD1. Trimming removed 4 bases from V and 3 bases from J; junction bases left unmatched: 11. The CDR3 has 18 amino acids. CDR1 and CDR2 from the germline V gene are SGHTA and FQGNSA. The CDR3 DNA follows: TGTGCCAGCAGCTCCAGAATGGGACAGGGGACACCTAATGAAAAACTGTTTTTT. Amino acids: CASSSRMGQGTPNEKLFF.

This chain uses TRBV18 with TRBJ2-7; 7 bases are a match to TRBD2. CDR3 length equals 14 residues. Per germline, CDR1 KGHSH and CDR2 LQKENI. Trimming removed 3 bases from V and 3 bases from J; junction bases left unmatched: 5. CDR3 sequence: CASSPPGGSYEQYF. The CDR3 DNA sequence: TGTGCCAGCTCACCCCCGGGAGGAAGCTACGAGCAGTACTTC.

The CDR3 DNA is TGTGCCAGCTCACCAGAGGTAGTGACCTACGAGCAGTACTTC. It is translated as CASSPEVVTYEQYF. The chain employs TRBV18 and TRBJ2-7; D gene unclear. Trimming took 2 bases from V and 2 from J, leaving 10 bases between them. Germline values: CDR1 KGHSH, CDR2 LQKENI. The CDR3 extends over 14 amino acids.

The gene calls are TRBV30 and TRBJ1-1; possibly TRBD1 for D (5 bases). From germline, CDR1 is GTSNPN and CDR2 SVGIG (reference sequence). CDR3 length: 15 amino acids. Trimming took 0 bases from V and 1 from J, leaving 12 bases between them. The CDR3 region is CAWSVKAGRNTEAFF. Here the CDR3 DNA reads TGTGCCTGGAGTGTAAAGGCAGGGCGGAACACTGAAGCTTTCTTT.

The genes are TRBV29-1 and TRBJ2-7, with a weak D call TRBD2 (5 bases). The V end lost 4 bases, the J end lost 0 bases, and 10 bases lay between the germline ends. The CDR3 extends over 13 amino acids. CDR1 SQVTM and CDR2 ANQGSEA come from the germline V gene. The DNA for the CDR3 is TGCAGCGTTGCAAGCGGAGGCTCCTACGAGCAGTACTTC. Protein product: CSVASGGSYEQYF.

The chain links TRBV6-5 to TRBJ2-7; D is ambiguous. The V end was cut by 0 bases, the J end by 6 bases, with 12 bases between. The CDR3 consists of 14 residues. Per germline, CDR1 MNHEY and CDR2 SVGAGI. The CDR3 loop reads CASSYSRPSREQYF. CDR3 nucleotides: TGTGCCAGCAGTTACTCCCGACCAAGTCGCGAGCAGTACTTC.

The rearrangement joins TRBV3-1 to TRBJ2-7; no clear D. CDR3 length: 16 residues. V gave up 0 bases and J gave up 1 base, with 13 bases separating them. Germline-derived CDR1 and CDR2 are LGHDT and YNNKEL (reference sequence). This CDR3 is CASSQDTGSMSYEQYF. The CDR3 bases are TGTGCCAGCAGCCAAGATACTGGGTCTATGTCCTACGAGCAGTACTTC.

The CDR3: CAWSVMGMGQPQHF. DNA of the CDR3: TGTGCCTGGAGTGTTATGGGAATGGGTCAGCCCCAGCATTTT. The J gene is TRBJ1-5, the V gene TRBV30; D gene ambiguous. Germline V gene lookup returns CDR1 GTSNPN and CDR2 SVGIG (reference sequence). This CDR3 is built from 14 residues. V shed 0 bases and J shed 6 bases, with 12 bases lying between them.

The chain combines TRBV20-1 with TRBJ1-1; D remains ambiguous. Germline V gives CDR1 DFQATT, CDR2 SNEGSKA (reference sequence). V shed 1 base and J shed 5 bases, with 14 bases lying between them. This CDR3 contains 14 residues. The CDR3 is CSARGRAGQTEAFF. The CDR3 DNA sequence: TGCAGTGCTAGAGGGAGGGCAGGTCAGACTGAAGCTTTCTTT.

The V call is TRBV29-1, the J call TRBJ2-1; TRBD2 might be the D (5 bases). Germline CDR1 reads SQVTM; CDR2 reads ANQGSEA. The CDR3 consists of 14 residues. Trimming left V 1 base short and J 3 bases short, with 10 bases between. CDR3 coding DNA: TGCAGCGTTGAAGGTCTAGCTGACTACAATGAGCAGTTCTTC. Translated, it gives CSVEGLADYNEQFF.

This clonotype was detected only once. This rearrangement joins TRBV7-2 to TRBJ1-2; tentative D call: TRBD1 (5 bases). V lost 5 bases and J lost 4, with 17 bases in between. CDR1 and CDR2 (germline): SGHTA, FQGNSA. The CDR3 has 15 residues. The CDR3 sequence is CASSGGPRQAYGYTF. The CDR3 coding sequence is TGTGCCAGCAGCGGGGGACCCAGGCAGGCCTATGGCTACACCTTC.

The chain carries TRBV7-2 and TRBJ2-7, with D perhaps given as TRBD1 or TRBD2 (5 bases each). The germline V gene encodes CDR1 SGHTA and CDR2 FQGNSA. This CDR3 spans 14 amino acids. Trimming took off 4 bases at V and 2 bases at J, with 12 bases between the two ends. CDR3 in DNA: TGTGCCAGCAGCTCCCGGGACGGGGCCTACGAGCAGTACTTC. Encoded protein: CASSSRDGAYEQYF.

This sequence joins TRBV29-1 and TRBJ2-1, with a possible D match to TRBD2 (6 bases). CDR1 SQVTM and CDR2 ANQGSEA come from the germline V gene. Between the trimmed V and J ends, which lost 1 base and 0 bases, there was a span of 13 bases. CDR3 size: 16 residues. The CDR3 region is CSVEGSGRSSYNEQFF. CDR3 DNA: TGCAGCGTTGAAGGATCCGGGAGAAGCTCCTACAATGAGCAGTTCTTC.

The gene calls are TRBV12-3 or TRBV12-4 and TRBJ2-5; a possible D gene is TRBD2 (7 bases). The CDR3 has 14 residues. The germline V and J ends were trimmed by 6 bases and 4 bases, with 15 bases remaining between them. Here the CDR3 DNA reads TGTGCCAGCAGCCCTGGGGGGGGCAGAGAGACCCAGTACTTC. This sequence encodes CASSPGGGRETQYF.

The chain is built from TRBV30 and TRBJ1-1, with 7 positions matching TRBD1. The CDR3 sequence is 13 residues long. Germline V CDR1 and CDR2: GTSNPN, SVGIG (reference sequence). J gave up 0 bases and V 4 bases, and 2 bases lay outside the gene matches. Here the CDR3 DNA reads TGTGCCTGGACCAGGGGGATGAACACTGAAGCTTTCTTT. Protein: CAWTRGMNTEAFF.